At least ten counts were recorded for the clone carrying this T cell receptor beta chain. Its antigen is not known. The data stem from a study of T cells after yellow fever vaccination. For the study at large: Low-cell-number fractions were prepared with SMART-Seq v4 Ultra Low Input. Study-wide results and caveats: Though it reached lower strength, the secondary response hit its peak faster, day 5 versus 15. Any FACS-sorted repertoire could hold abundant clonotypes that contaminate it from the bulk population.

A universal primer site and UMIs were added as TCR cDNA was made by 5'RACE template switching. MiXCR, applied by TCRdb to the 5' RACE reads, yields one record per CDR3 protein. This table has about 140,000 distinct CDR3 sequences, approximately 6.6% appearing once. Trimming at V came to 6 bases and at J to 12 bases, leaving 28 bases not matched to a gene. Germline-derived CDR1 and CDR2 are DFQATT and SNEGSKA (reference sequence). CDR3 length equals 18 residues. The V gene is TRBV20-1, the J gene TRBJ2-1, with 8 nucleotides matching TRBD2. The receptor's source is a man younger than 45 who received the YFV17D yellow fever vaccine. The sequences come from CD4+ T cells sorted from PBMCs, collected 10 days after the yellow fever booster vaccination. CDR3 coding DNA: TGCAGTGCGAGTGGGAGGCAGGGTTTAGCGGGATCGATTGGCAGGCAGTTCTTC. Translating gives CSASGRQGLAGSIGRQFF.